The present T cell receptor (beta chain) was sequenced within a study of T cell responses to AZD1222 COVID-19 vaccine. This clone has just one count. What it recognizes is unknown. Other DNA sequences of this sample code for an identical CDR3. Sequenced by immunoSEQ multiplex PCR; TCRdb stores in-frame clones only, minus some. Of 100,000 to 120,000 clones in the sample, roughly nine tenths were seen once. Notes on the study in general: There were mostly white British donors and more females than males, and clonal diversity was possibly underestimated. Seropositivity was recorded at baseline in only 6 or 7 AZD1222 recipients.

This specimen consisted of peripheral blood, obtained 28 days after the second AZD1222 dose. The sequence was obtained from an adult who received the AZD1222 COVID-19 vaccine.

The DNA of the CDR3 is TGTGCCAGCAGCGTGGGCCAGGGCTACAATGAGCAGTTCTTC. This encodes CASSVGQGYNEQFF. The chain carries TRBV9 and TRBJ2-1; tentatively, D is TRBD1 (5 bases). The CDR3 length is 14 residues. Germline values: CDR1 SGDLS, CDR2 YYNGEE. The V end lost 2 bases, the J end lost 3 bases, and 9 bases lay between the germline ends.